This T cell receptor beta chain was captured in a study of T cell changes during pregnancy in multiple sclerosis. In germline, CDR1 is SGDLS, CDR2 YYNGEE. This CDR3 has 14 residues. The V end was cut by 0 bases, the J end by 7 bases, with 10 bases between. The table came from immunoSEQ multiplex PCR; TCRdb's copy has only in-frame clones and leaves some out. The repertoire holds 30,000 or so clones, with approximately 90% as singletons. The chain carries TRBV9 and TRBJ2-2, with TRBD2 as a possible D gene (5 bases). Sequencing used CD8+ T cells from peripheral blood mononuclear cells, obtained in the first trimester of pregnancy. This TCR was sampled from a female donor with multiple sclerosis, enrolled in a pregnancy study. The CDR3 is CASSVAFGDGELFF. The CDR3 nucleotides are TGTGCCAGCAGCGTAGCTTTCGGGGACGGGGAGCTGTTTTTT.